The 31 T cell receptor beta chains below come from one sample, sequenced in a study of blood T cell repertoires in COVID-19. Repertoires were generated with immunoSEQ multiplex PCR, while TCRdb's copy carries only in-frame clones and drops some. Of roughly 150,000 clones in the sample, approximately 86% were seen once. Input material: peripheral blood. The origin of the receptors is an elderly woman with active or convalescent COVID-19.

CDR3 bases: TGTGCCAGCAGTTTGGACAGGGGTTATCAGCCCCAGCATTTT. Its protein product is CASSLDRGYQPQHF. The chain recombines TRBV28 with TRBJ1-5; 9 bases are a match to TRBD1. Germline loops: CDR1 MDHEN, CDR2 SYDVKM. The CDR3 is made up of 14 amino acids. The V and J ends lost 3 bases and 5 bases, in that order; junction bases with no gene match: 2.

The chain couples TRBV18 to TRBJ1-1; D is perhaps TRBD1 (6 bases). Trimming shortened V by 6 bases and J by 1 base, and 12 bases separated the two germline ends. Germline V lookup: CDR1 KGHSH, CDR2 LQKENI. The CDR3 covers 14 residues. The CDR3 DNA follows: TGTGCCAGCTCGTTACAGGGTGCGAACACTGAAGCTTTCTTT. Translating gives CASSLQGANTEAFF.

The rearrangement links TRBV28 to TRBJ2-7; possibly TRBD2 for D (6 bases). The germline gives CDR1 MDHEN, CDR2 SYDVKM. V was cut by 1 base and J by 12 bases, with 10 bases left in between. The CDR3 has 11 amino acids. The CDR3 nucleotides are TGTGCCAGCAGTTTATCGGGGGTTTGGTACTTC. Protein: CASSLSGVWYF.

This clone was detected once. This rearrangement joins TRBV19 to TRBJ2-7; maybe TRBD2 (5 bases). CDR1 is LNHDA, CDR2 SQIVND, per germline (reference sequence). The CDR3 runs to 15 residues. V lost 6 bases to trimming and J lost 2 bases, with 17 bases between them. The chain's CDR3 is CASRQTTAAAYEQYF. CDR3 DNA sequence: TGTGCCAGTAGACAAACGACGGCAGCGGCCTACGAGCAGTACTTC.

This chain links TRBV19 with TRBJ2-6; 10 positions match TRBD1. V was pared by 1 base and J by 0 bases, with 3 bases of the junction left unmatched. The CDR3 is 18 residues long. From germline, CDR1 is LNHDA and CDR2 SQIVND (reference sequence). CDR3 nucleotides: TGTGCCAGTAGTATAGCGGGACAGGGGTTCTCTGGGGCCAACGTCCTGACTTTC. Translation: CASSIAGQGFSGANVLTF.

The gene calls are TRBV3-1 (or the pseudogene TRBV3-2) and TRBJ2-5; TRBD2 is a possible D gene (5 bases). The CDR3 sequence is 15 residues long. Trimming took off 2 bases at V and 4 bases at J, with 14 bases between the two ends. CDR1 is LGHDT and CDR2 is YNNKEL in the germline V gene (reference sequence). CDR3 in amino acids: CASSQSWELGETQYF. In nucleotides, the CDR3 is TGTGCCAGCAGCCAATCCTGGGAGTTGGGAGAGACCCAGTACTTC.

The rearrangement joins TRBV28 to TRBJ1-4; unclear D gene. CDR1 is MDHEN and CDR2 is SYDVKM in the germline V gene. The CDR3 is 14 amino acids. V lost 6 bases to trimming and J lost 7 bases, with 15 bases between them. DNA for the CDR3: TGTGCCAGCAGCGCTAATAGAGCTTTTGAAAAACTGTTTTTT. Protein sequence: CASSANRAFEKLFF. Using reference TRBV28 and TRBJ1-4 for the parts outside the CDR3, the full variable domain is DVKVTQSSRYLVKRTGEKVFLECVQDMDHENMFWYRQDPGLGLRLIYFSYDVKMKEKGDIPEGYSVSREKKERFSLILESASTNQTSMYLCASSANRAFEKLFFGSGTQLSVL.

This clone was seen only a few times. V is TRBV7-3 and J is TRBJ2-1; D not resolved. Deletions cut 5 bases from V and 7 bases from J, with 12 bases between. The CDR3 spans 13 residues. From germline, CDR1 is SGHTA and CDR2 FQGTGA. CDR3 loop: CASSPGVLNEQFF. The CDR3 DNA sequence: TGTGCCAGCAGCCCGGGTGTTCTAAATGAGCAGTTCTTC.

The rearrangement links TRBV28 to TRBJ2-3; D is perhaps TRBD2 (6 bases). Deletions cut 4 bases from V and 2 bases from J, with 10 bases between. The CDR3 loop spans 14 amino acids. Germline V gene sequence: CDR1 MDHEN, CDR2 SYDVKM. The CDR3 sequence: CASSSSANTDTQYF. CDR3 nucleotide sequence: TGTGCCAGCAGTTCTAGCGCTAACACAGATACGCAGTATTTT.

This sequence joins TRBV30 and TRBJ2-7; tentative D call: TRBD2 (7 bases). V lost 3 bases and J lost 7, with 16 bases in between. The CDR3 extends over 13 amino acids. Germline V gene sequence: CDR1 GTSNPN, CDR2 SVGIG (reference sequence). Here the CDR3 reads CAWRGGLAGEQYF. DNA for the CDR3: TGTGCCTGGAGGGGGGGGCTAGCAGGGGAGCAGTACTTC.

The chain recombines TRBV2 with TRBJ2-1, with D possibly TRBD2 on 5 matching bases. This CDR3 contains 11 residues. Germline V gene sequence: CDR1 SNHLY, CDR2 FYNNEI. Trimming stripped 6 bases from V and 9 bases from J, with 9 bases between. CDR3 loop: CASRVAIEQFF. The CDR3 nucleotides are TGTGCCAGCAGGGTAGCGATTGAGCAGTTCTTC.

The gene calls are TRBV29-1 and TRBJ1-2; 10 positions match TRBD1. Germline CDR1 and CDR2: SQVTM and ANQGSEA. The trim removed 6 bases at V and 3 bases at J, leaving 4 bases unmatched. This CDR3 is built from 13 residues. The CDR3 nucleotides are TGCAGCGTCGGACAGGGGGAGGACTATGGCTACACCTTC. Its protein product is CSVGQGEDYGYTF.

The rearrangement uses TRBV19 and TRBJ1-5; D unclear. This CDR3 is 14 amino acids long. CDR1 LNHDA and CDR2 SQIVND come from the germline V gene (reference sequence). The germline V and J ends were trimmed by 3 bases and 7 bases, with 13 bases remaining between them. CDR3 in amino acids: CASSIKRGRQPQHF. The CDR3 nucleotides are TGTGCCAGTAGTATTAAGCGGGGTCGGCAGCCCCAGCATTTT. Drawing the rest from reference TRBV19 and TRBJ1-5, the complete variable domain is DGGITQSPKYLFRKEGQNVTLSCEQNLNHDAMYWYRQDPGQGLRLIYYSQIVNDFQKGDIAEGYSVSREKKESFPLTVTSAQKNPTAFYLCASSIKRGRQPQHFGDGTRLSIL.

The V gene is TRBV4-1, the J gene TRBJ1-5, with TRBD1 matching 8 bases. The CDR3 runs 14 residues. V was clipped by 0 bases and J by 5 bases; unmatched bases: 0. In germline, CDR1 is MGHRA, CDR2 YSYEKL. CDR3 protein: CASSQETGDQPQHF. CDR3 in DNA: TGCGCCAGCAGCCAAGAGACAGGGGATCAGCCCCAGCATTTT.

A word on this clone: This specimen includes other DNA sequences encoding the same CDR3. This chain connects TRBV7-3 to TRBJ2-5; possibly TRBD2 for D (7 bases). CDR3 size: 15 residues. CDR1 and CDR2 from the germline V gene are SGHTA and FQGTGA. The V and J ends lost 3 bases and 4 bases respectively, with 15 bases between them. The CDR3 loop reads CASSFGGGEGETQYF. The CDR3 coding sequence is TGTGCCAGCAGCTTTGGGGGCGGGGAGGGAGAGACCCAGTACTTC. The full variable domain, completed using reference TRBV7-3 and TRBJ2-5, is GAGVSQTPSNKVTEKGKYVELRCDPISGHTALYWYRQSLGQGPEFLIYFQGTGAADDSGLPNDRFFAVRPEGSVSTLKIQRTERGDSAVYLCASSFGGGEGETQYFGPGTRLLVL.

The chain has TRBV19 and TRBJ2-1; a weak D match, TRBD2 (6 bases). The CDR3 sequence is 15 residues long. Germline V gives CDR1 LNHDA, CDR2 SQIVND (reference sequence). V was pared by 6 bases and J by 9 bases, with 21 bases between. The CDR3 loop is CASSLTPAGEGEQFF. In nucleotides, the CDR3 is TGTGCCAGTAGCCTCACTCCAGCGGGCGAGGGTGAGCAGTTCTTC.

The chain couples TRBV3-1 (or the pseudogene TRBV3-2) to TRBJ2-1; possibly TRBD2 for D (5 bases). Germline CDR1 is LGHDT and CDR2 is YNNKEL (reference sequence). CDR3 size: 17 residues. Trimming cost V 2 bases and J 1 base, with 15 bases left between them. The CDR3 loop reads CASSQKAAAVSYNEQFF. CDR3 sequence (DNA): TGTGCCAGCAGCCAAAAAGCGGCGGCGGTGTCCTACAATGAGCAGTTCTTC.

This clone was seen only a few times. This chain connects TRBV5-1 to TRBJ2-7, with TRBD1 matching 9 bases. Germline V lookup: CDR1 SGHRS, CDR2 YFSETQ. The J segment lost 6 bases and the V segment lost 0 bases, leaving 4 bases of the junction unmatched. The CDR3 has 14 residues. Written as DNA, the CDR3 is TGCGCCAGCAGCTTGGAGGGACAGGGATTCGAGCAGTACTTC. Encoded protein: CASSLEGQGFEQYF.

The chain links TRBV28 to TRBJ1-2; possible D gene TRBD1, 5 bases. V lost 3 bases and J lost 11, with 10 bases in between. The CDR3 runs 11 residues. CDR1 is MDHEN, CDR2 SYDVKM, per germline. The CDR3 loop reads CASSFPKGYTF. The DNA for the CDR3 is TGTGCCAGCAGTTTCCCCAAGGGGTACACCTTC.

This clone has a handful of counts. DNA for the CDR3: TGTGCCAGCAGTAGGGACAGGGGGAACTTGCAGCCCCAGCATTTT. It translates to CASSRDRGNLQPQHF. J is TRBJ1-5 and V is TRBV2; 11 bases map to TRBD1. The CDR3 is 15 residues long. Per the germline V gene, CDR1 is SNHLY and CDR2 is FYNNEI. The ends lost 5 bases at V and 7 bases at J; junction bases unmatched: 7. Based on the CDR3 plus reference TRBV2 and TRBJ1-5, the full variable domain is EPEVTQTPSHQVTQMGQEVILRCVPISNHLYFYWYRQILGQKVEFLVSFYNNEISEKSEIFDDQFSVERPDGSNFTLKIRSTKLEDSAMYFCASSRDRGNLQPQHFGDGTRLSIL.

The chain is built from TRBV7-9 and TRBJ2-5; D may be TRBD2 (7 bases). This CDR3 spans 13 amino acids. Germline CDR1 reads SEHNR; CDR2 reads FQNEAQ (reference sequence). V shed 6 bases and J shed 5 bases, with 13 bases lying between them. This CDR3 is CASSSRGGETQYF. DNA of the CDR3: TGTGCCAGCAGTTCCAGGGGAGGGGAGACCCAGTACTTC.

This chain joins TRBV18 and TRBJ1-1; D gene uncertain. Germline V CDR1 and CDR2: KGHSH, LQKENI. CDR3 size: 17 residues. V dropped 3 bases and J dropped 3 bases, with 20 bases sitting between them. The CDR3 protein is CASSPVRLGDFDTEAFF. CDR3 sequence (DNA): TGTGCCAGCTCACCGGTGCGCCTAGGTGACTTTGACACTGAAGCTTTCTTT.

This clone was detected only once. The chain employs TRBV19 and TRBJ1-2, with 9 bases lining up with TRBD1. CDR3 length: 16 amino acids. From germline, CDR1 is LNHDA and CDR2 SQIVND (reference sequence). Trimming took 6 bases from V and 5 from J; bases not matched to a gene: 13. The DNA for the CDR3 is TGTGCCAGTAGAGACCCGGGACAGGGTATTAGTTATGGCTACACCTTC. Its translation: CASRDPGQGISYGYTF.

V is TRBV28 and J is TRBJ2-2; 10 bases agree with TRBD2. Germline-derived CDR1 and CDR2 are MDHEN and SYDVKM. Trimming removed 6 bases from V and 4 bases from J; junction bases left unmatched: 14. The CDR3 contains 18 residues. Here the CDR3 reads CASSPLLAGVLGTGELFF. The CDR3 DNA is TGTGCCAGCAGCCCCCTCCTAGCGGGAGTCCTCGGCACCGGGGAGCTGTTTTTT.

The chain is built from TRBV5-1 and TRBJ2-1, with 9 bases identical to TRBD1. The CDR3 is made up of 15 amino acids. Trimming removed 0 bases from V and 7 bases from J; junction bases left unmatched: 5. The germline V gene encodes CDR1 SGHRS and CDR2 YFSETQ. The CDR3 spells CASSLERTGVNEQFF. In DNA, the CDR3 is TGCGCCAGCAGCTTGGAAAGGACAGGGGTGAATGAGCAGTTCTTC. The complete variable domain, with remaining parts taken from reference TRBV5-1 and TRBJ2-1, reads KAGVTQTPRYLIKTRGQQVTLSCSPISGHRSVSWYQQTPGQGLQFLFEYFSETQRNKGNFPGRFSGRQFSNSRSEMNVSTLELGDSALYLCASSLERTGVNEQFFGPGTRLTVL.

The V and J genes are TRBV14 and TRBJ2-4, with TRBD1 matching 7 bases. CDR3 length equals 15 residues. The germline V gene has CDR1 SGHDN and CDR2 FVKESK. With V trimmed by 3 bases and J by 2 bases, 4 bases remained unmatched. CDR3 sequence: CASSQPGQSKNIQYF. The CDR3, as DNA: TGTGCCAGCAGCCAGCCGGGACAGTCCAAAAACATTCAGTACTTC.

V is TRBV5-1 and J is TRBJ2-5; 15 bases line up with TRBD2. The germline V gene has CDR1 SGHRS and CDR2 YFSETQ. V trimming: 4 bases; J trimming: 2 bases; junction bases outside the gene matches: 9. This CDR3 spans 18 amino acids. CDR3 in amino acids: CASSLGLAGGPGQETQYF. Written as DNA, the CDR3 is TGCGCCAGCAGCCTCGGACTAGCGGGAGGGCCGGGACAAGAGACCCAGTACTTC.

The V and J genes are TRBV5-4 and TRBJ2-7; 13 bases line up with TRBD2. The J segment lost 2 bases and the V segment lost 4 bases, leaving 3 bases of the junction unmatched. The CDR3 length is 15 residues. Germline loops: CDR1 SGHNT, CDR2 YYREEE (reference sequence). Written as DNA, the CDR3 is TGTGCCAGCAGCCGGACTAGCGGGGGAACCTACGAGCAGTACTTC. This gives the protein CASSRTSGGTYEQYF. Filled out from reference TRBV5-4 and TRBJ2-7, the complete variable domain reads ETGVTQSPTHLIKTRGQQVTLRCSSQSGHNTVSWYQQALGQGPQFIFQYYREEENGRGNFPPRFSGLQFPNYSSELNVNALELDDSALYLCASSRTSGGTYEQYFGPGTRLTVT.

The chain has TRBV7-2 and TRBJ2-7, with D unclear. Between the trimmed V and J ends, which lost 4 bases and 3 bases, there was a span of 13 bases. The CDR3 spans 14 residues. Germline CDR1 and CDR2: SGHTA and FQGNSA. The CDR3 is CASSSNGHLYEQYF. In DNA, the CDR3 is TGTGCCAGCAGCTCTAACGGTCACCTCTACGAGCAGTACTTC.

The CDR3 sequence: CASSHGFGTGGTEAFF. The CDR3, as DNA: TGTGCCAGCAGCCACGGTTTCGGGACAGGGGGCACTGAAGCTTTCTTT. V gene TRBV14 combines with J gene TRBJ1-1; 11 bases map to TRBD1. Germline V gene sequence: CDR1 SGHDN, CDR2 FVKESK. Trimming took 3 bases from V and 4 from J; bases not matched to a gene: 7. The length of the CDR3 is 16 residues.

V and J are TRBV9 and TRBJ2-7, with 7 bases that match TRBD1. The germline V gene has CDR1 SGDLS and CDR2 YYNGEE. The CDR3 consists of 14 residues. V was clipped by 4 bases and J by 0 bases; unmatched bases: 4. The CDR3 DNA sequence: TGTGCCAGCAGCAAGGGACAGAGCTCCTACGAGCAGTACTTC. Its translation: CASSKGQSSYEQYF.